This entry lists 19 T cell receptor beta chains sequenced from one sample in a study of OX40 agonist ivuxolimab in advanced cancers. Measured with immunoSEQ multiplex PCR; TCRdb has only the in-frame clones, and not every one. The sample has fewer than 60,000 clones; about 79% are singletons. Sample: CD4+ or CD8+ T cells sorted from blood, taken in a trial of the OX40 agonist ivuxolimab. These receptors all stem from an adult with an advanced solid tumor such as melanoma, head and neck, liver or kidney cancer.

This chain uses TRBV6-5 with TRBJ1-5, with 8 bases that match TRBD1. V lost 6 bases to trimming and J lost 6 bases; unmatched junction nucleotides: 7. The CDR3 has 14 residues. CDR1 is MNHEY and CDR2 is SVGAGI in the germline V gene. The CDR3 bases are TGTGCCAGCAGGGCACAGGGGGGGGGTCAGCCCCAGCATTTT. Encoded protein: CASRAQGGGQPQHF.

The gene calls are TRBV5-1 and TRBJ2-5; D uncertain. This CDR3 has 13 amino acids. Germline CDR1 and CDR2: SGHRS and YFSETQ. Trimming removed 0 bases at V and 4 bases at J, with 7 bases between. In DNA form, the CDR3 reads TGCGCCAGCAGCTTGGGGCTTGGAGAGACCCAGTACTTC. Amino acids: CASSLGLGETQYF.

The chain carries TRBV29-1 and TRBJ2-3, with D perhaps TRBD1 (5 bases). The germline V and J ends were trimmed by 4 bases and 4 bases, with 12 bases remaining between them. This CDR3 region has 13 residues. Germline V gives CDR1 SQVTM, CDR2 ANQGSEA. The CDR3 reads CSVGPQGPDTQYF. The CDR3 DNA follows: TGCAGCGTTGGACCCCAGGGCCCAGATACGCAGTATTTT.

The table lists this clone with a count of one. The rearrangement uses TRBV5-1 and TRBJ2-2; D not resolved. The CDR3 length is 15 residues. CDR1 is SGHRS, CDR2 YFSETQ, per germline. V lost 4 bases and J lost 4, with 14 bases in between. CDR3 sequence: CASSPTTGSTGELFF. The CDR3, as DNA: TGCGCCAGCAGCCCGACGACGGGTTCCACCGGGGAGCTGTTTTTT. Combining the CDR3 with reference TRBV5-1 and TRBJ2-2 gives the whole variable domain KAGVTQTPRYLIKTRGQQVTLSCSPISGHRSVSWYQQTPGQGLQFLFEYFSETQRNKGNFPGRFSGRQFSNSRSEMNVSTLELGDSALYLCASSPTTGSTGELFFGEGSRLTVL.

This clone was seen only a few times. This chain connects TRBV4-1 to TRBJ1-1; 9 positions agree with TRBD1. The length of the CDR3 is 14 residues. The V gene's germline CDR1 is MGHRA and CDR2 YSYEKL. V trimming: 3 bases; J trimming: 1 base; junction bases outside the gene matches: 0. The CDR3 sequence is CASSQGQGNTEAFF. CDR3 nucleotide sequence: TGCGCCAGCAGCCAGGGACAGGGGAACACTGAAGCTTTCTTT.

The CDR3 region is CASSCGTGGYCSNQPQHF. As DNA, the CDR3 is TGTGCCAGCAGCTGTGGGACAGGGGGATACTGTAGCAATCAGCCCCAGCATTTT. This chain links TRBV21-1 with TRBJ1-5; the table names TRBD1, a call not compared with the DNA. TRBV21-1 is a known pseudogene. The CDR3 has 18 amino acids.

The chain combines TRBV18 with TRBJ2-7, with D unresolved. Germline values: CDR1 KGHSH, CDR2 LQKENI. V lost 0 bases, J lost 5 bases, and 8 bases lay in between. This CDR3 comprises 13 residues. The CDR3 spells CASSPPNTNEQYF. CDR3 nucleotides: TGTGCCAGCTCACCACCGAACACCAACGAGCAGTACTTC.

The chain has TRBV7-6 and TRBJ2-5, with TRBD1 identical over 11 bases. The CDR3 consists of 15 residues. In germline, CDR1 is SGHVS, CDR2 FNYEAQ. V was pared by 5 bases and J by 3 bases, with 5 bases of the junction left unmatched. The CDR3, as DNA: TGTGCCAGCAGCCCCCGGGACAGGGGGGAAGAGACCCAGTACTTC. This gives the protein CASSPRDRGEETQYF.

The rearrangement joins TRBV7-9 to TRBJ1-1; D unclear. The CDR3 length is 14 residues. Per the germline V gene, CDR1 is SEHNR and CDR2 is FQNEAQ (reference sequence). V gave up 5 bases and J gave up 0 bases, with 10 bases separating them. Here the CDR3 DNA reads TGTGCCAGCAGCATAATTACAGTGAACACTGAAGCTTTCTTT. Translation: CASSIITVNTEAFF.

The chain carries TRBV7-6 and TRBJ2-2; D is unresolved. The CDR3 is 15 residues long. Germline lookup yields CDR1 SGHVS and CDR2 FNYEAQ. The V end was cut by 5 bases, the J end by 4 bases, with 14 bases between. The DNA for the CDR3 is TGTGCCAGCAGCCCTAACTCCGCCGGCACCGGGGAGCTGTTTTTT. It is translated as CASSPNSAGTGELFF.

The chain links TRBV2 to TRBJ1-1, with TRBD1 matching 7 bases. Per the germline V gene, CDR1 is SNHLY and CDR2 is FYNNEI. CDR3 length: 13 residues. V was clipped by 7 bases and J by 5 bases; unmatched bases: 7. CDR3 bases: TGTGCCAGCATACAGGGGTTGCGAACTGAAGCTTTCTTT. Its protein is CASIQGLRTEAFF. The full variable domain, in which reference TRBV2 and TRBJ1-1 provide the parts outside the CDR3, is EPEVTQTPSHQVTQMGQEVILRCVPISNHLYFYWYRQILGQKVEFLVSFYNNEISEKSEIFDDQFSVERPDGSNFTLKIRSTKLEDSAMYFCASIQGLRTEAFFGQGTRLTVV.

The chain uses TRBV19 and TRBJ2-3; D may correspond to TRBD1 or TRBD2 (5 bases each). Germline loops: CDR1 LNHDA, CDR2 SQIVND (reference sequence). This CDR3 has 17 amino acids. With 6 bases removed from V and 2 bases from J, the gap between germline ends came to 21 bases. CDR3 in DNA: TGTGCCAGTAGACCCCCGGGACGGGGAAATCCCACAGATACGCAGTATTTT. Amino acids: CASRPPGRGNPTDTQYF.

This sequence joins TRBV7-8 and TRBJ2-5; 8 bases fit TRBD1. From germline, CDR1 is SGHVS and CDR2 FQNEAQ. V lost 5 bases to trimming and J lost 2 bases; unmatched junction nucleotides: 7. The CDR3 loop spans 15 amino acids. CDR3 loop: CASSGQGRRQETQYF. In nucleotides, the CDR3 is TGTGCCAGCAGCGGACAGGGACGCCGACAAGAGACCCAGTACTTC.

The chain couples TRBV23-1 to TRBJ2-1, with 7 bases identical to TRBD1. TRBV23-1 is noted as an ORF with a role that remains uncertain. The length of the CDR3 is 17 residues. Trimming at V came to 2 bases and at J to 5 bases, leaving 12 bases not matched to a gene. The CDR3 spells CASSQTPGQRVNNEQFF. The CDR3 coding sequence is TGCGCCAGCAGTCAAACCCCGGGACAGAGAGTAAACAATGAGCAGTTCTTC.

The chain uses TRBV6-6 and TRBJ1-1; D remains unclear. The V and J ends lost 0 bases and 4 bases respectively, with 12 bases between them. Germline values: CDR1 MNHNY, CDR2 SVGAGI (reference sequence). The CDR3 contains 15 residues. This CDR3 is CASSYSDGSSTEAFF. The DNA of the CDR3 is TGTGCCAGCAGTTACTCGGATGGATCATCCACTGAAGCTTTCTTT.

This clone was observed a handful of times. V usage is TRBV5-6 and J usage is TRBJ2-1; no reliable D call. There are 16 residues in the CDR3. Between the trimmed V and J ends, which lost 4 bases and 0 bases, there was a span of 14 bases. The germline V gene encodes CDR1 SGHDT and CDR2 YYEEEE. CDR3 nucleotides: TGTGCCAGCAGCGGGGTAGCTATGAGCTCCTACAATGAGCAGTTCTTC. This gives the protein CASSGVAMSSYNEQFF. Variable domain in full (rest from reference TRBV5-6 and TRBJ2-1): DAGVTQSPTHLIKTRGQQVTLRCSPKSGHDTVSWYQQALGQGPQFIFQYYEEEERQRGNFPDRFSGHQFPNYSSELNVNALLLGDSALYLCASSGVAMSSYNEQFFGPGTRLTVL.

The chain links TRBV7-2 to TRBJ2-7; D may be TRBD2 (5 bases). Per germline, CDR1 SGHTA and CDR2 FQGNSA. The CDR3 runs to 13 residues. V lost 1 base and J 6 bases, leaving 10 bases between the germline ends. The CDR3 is CASSLGTSREQYF. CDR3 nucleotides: TGTGCCAGCAGCTTAGGGACTTCCCGCGAGCAGTACTTC. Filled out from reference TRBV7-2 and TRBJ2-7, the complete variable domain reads GAGVSQSPSNKVTEKGKDVELRCDPISGHTALYWYRQSLGQGLEFLIYFQGNSAPDKSGLPSDRFSAERTGGSVSTLTIQRTQQEDSAVYLCASSLGTSREQYFGPGTRLTVT.

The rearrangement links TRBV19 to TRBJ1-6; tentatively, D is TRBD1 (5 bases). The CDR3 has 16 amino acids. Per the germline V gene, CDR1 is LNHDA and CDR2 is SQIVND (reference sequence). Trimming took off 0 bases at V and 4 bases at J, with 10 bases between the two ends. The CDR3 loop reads CASSIDRTRYNSPLHF. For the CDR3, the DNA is TGTGCCAGTAGTATAGATCGGACACGATATAATTCACCCCTCCACTTT.

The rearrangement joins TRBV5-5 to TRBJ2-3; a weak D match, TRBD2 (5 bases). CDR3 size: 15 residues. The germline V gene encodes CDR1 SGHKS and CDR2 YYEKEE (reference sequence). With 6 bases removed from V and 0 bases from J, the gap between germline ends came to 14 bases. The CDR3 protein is CASTPVERSTDTQYF. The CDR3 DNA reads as TGTGCCAGCACTCCGGTGGAGCGGAGCACAGATACGCAGTATTTT.